This TCR beta chain derives from a study of OX40 agonist ivuxolimab in advanced cancers. As for the study more broadly: The costimulatory receptor OX40 (CD134) was targeted by ivuxolimab, a fully human IgG2 agonistic monoclonal antibody. Intravenous ivuxolimab was administered to patients every 2 weeks at six dose levels: 0.01, 0.1, 0.3, 1.5, 3 and 10 mg/kg. Of the approximately 50 dose-escalation patients, hepatocellular carcinoma was present in some 19, melanoma in roughly 15, renal cell carcinoma in 9 and head and neck cancer in 9. The dose-escalation cohort was around 84% male with a mean age of about 60 years, ranging from 23 to 79. Patients were allowed to have had prior anti-PD-1, anti-PD-L1 or anti-CTLA-4 therapy, and approximately 40% of the dose-escalation patients had been treated with checkpoint inhibitors. Three dose-escalation patients achieved partial responses, one with hepatocellular carcinoma and two with cutaneous melanoma. The point of sequencing TCRbeta in the periphery was to test whether ivuxolimab changed TCR sequence diversity and drove clonal T-cell expansion. The paper describes the monotherapy dose-escalation part (N of about 54 patients) of the phase I trial of ivuxolimab. The paper as a whole reports these results and caveats: Partial responders in the 0.1-3.0 mg/kg groups had among the lowest normalized peripheral clonal expansion, especially among CD8+ T cells. On average, CD8+ T cells showed more expanded clones than CD4+ T cells after ivuxolimab. Which antigens the clonally expanded peripheral T cells were specific for was not determined. At doses from 0.1 to 3.0 mg/kg, clonal expansion was seen in both CD4+ and CD8+ blood T cells between baseline and week 6. Low levels of normalized T-cell clonal expansion were also seen in some patients who did not respond.

Reading the germline V gene (reference sequence) gives CDR1 SEHNR and CDR2 FQNEAQ. From its cysteine to its phenylalanine, the CDR3 spans 14 amino acids. Only the CDR3 part of the read is kept: 42 bases, read in frame from the first base. V and J are trimmed by 6 bases and 7 bases, and the gene matches miss 7 bases of the junction. The trial excluded patients who had a history of autoimmune disease or who were on systemic immunosuppression. Peripheral blood for TCR sequencing was drawn from every dose cohort at baseline, at cycle 4 day 1 and at cycle 7 day 1. Samples were obtained from an open-label, multicenter, first-in-human phase I dose-escalation trial of ivuxolimab. Adults with locally advanced or metastatic melanoma, renal cell, hepatocellular, or head and neck squamous cell carcinoma were enrolled in the trial. Before TCR sequencing, CD4+ and CD8+ T cells were separately sorted from peripheral blood.

On this clone: Its antigen is not yet known. Base qualities are missing; no much larger clone stands one base away.

Genomic DNA was isolated from the sorted cells so that the TCRbeta CDR3 region could be sequenced. The immunoSEQ Assay was used to sequence the TCRbeta CDR3 regions. TCRdb stores this immuneACCESS table with in-frame sequences only. Part of the clones is absent; in the studies checked, under half of the shortfall reflects unresolved V genes, and no reason is known for the rest. The sample table lists under 100,000 clones, 90% to 95% of them with a count of one. The ten largest clones add up to 2.6% of the sample. The TCR was taken from an adult with an advanced solid tumor such as melanoma, head and neck, liver or kidney cancer. The sequencing used CD4+ or CD8+ T cells sorted from blood, collected in a trial of the OX40 agonist ivuxolimab. The chain couples TRBV7-9 to TRBJ2-1; the central 9 bases match TRBD2. This receptor carries the CDR3 CASSGSGSSNEQFF. The sequenced DNA is TGTGCCAGCAGTGGTAGCGGGAGTTCGAATGAGCAGTTCTTC. The CDR3 plus the reference TRBV7-9 and TRBJ2-1 genes for the other parts give the full variable domain: DTGVSQNPRHKITKRGQNVTFRCDPISEHNRLYWYRQTLGQGPEFLTYFQNEAQLEKSRLLSDRFSAERPKGSFSTLEIQRTEQGDSAMYLCASSGSGSSNEQFFGPGTRLTVL.